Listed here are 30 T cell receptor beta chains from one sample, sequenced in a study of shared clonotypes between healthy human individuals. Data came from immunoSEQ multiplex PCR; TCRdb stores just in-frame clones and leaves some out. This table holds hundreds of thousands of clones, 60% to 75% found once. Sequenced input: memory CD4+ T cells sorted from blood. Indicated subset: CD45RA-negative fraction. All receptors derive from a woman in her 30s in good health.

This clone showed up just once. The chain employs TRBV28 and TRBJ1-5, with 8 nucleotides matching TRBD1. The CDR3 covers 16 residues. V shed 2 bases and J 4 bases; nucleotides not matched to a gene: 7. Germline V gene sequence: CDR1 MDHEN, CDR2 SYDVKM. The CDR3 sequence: CASSLPIGQGNQPQHF. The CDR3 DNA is TGTGCCAGCAGTTTACCAATCGGACAGGGTAATCAGCCCCAGCATTTT.

The chain's CDR3 is CASSVASGLAGLSTDTQYF. The CDR3 coding sequence is TGTGCCAGCAGCGTAGCATCGGGACTAGCGGGACTGAGCACAGATACGCAGTATTTT. V usage is TRBV9 and J usage is TRBJ2-3, with 13 bases aligning to TRBD2. This CDR3 is 19 amino acids long. V dropped 0 bases and J dropped 0; count of bases not matched to a gene: 7. Germline-derived CDR1 and CDR2 are SGDLS and YYNGEE.

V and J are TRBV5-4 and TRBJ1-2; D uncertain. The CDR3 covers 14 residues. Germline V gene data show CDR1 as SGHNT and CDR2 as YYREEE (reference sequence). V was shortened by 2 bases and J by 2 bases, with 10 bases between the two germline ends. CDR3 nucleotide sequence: TGTGCCAGCAGCTTTGGATGGAAAAACTATGGCTACACCTTC. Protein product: CASSFGWKNYGYTF.

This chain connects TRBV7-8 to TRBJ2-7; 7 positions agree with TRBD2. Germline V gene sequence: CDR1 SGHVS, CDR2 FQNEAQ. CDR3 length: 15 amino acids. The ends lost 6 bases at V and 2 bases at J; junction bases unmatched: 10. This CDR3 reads CASSTLAERAYEQYF. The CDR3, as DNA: TGTGCCAGCAGTACTCTAGCGGAACGAGCCTACGAGCAGTACTTC.

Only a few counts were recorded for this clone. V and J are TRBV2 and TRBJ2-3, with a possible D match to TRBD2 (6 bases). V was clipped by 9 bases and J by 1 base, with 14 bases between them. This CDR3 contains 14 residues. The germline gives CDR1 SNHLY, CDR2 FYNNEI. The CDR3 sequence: CASVPGVRTDTQYF. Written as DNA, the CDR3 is TGTGCCAGTGTTCCGGGGGTCCGCACAGATACGCAGTATTTT. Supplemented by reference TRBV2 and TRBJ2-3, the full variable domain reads EPEVTQTPSHQVTQMGQEVILRCVPISNHLYFYWYRQILGQKVEFLVSFYNNEISEKSEIFDDQFSVERPDGSNFTLKIRSTKLEDSAMYFCASVPGVRTDTQYFGPGTRLTVL.

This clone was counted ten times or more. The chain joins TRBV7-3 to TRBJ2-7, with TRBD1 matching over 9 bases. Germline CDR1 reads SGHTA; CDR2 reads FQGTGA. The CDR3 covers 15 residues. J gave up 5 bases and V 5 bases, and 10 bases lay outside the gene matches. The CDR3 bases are TGTGCCAGCAGCCTACAGGGGACAGGGTCAAACGAGCAGTACTTC. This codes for CASSLQGTGSNEQYF.

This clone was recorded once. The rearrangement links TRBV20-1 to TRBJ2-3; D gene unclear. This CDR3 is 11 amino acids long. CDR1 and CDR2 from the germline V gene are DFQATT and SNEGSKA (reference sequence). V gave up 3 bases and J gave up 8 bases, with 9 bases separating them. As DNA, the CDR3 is TGCAGTGCTAGGGAGTGGGGTACGCAGTATTTT. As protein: CSAREWGTQYF.

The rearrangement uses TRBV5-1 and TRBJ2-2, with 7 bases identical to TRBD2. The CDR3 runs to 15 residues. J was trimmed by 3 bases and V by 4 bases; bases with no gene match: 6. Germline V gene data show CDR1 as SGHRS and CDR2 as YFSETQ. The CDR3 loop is CASSGMAGDTGELFF. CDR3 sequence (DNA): TGCGCCAGCAGCGGAATGGCGGGGGACACCGGGGAGCTGTTTTTT.

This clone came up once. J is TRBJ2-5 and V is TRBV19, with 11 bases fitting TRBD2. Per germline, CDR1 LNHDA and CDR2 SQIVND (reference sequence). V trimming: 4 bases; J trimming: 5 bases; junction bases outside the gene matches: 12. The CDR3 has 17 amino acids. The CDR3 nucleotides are TGTGCCAGTAGTACCAGGCGAAATCGACTAGCGGGGGAGACCCAGTACTTC. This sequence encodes CASSTRRNRLAGETQYF.

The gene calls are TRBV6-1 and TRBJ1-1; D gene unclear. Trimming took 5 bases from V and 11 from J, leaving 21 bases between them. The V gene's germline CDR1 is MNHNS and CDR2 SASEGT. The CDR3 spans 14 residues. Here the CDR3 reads CASSPSMTSPRAFF. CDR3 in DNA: TGTGCCAGCAGTCCATCTATGACATCACCAAGGGCTTTCTTT.

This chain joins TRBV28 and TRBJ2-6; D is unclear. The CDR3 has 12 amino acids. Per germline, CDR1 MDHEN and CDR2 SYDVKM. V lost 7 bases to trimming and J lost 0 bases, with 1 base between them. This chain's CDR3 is CASNSGANVLTF. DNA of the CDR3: TGTGCCAGCAACTCTGGGGCCAACGTCCTGACTTTC.

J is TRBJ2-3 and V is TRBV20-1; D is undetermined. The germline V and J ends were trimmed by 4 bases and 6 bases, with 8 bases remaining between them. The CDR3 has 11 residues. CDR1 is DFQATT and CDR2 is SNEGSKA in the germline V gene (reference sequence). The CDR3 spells CSANSVDTQYF. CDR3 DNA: TGCAGTGCTAATTCCGTGGATACGCAGTATTTT.

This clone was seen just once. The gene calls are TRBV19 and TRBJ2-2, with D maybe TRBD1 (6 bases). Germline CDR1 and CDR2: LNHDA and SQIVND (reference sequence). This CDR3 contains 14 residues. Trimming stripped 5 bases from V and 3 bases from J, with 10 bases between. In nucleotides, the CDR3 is TGTGCCAGTAGTTTCGGACAGTACACCGGGGAGCTGTTTTTT. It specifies CASSFGQYTGELFF. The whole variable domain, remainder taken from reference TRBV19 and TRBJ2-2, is DGGITQSPKYLFRKEGQNVTLSCEQNLNHDAMYWYRQDPGQGLRLIYYSQIVNDFQKGDIAEGYSVSREKKESFPLTVTSAQKNPTAFYLCASSFGQYTGELFFGEGSRLTVL.

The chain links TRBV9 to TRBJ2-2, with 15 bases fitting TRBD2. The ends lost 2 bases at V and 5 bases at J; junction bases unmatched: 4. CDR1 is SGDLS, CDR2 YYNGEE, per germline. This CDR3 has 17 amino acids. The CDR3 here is CASSVGLAGGKTGELFF. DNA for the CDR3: TGTGCCAGCAGCGTTGGACTAGCGGGAGGGAAAACCGGGGAGCTGTTTTTT.

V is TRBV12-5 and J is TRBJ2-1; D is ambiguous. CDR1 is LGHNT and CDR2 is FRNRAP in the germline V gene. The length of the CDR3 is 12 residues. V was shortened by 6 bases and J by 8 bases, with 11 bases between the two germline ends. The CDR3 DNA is TGTGCTAGTGGGTTCCAAAGAGATGAGCAGTTCTTC. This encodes CASGFQRDEQFF.

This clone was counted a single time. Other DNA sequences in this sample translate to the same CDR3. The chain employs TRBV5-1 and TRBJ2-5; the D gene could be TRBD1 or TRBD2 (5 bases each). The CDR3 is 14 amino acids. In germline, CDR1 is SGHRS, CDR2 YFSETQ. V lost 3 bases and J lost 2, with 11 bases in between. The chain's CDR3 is CASSSGTVQETQYF. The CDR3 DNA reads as TGCGCCAGCAGCTCCGGGACGGTGCAAGAGACCCAGTACTTC.

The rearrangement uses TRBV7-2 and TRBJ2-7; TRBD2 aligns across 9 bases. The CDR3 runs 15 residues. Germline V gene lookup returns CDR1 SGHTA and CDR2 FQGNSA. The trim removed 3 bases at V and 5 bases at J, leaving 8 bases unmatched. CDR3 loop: CASSFPTSGQNEQYF. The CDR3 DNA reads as TGTGCCAGCAGCTTTCCCACTAGCGGGCAAAACGAGCAGTACTTC.

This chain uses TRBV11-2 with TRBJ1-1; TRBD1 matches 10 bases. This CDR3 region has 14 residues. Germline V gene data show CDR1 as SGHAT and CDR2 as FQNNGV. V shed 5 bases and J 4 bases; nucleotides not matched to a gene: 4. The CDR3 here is CASSIRDRGTEAFF. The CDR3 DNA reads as TGTGCCAGCAGCATAAGGGACAGGGGCACTGAAGCTTTCTTT.

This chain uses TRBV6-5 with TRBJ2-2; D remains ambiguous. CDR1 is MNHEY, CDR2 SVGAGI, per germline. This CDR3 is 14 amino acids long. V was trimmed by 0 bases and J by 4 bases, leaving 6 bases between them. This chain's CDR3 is CASSYSGPTGELFF. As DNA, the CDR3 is TGTGCCAGCAGTTACTCTGGACCCACCGGGGAGCTGTTTTTT.

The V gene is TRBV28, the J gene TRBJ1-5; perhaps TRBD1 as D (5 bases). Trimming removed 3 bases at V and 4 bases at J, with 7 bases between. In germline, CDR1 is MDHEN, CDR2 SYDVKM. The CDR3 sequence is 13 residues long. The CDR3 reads CASSFAGNQPQHF. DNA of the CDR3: TGTGCCAGCAGTTTTGCAGGGAATCAGCCCCAGCATTTT.

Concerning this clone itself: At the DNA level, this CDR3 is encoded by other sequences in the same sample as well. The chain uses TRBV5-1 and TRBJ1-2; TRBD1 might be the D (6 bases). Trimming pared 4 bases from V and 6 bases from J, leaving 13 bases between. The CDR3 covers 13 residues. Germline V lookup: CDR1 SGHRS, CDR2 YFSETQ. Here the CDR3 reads CASSPTGSHGYTF. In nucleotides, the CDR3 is TGCGCCAGCAGCCCCACAGGGTCGCATGGCTACACCTTC.

The CDR3 sequence: CASTQGASGNYNEQFF. The CDR3 DNA reads as TGTGCCAGCACCCAAGGGGCTAGCGGTAATTACAATGAGCAGTTCTTC. The chain has TRBV13 and TRBJ2-1, with 7 bases aligning to TRBD2. Trimming cost V 7 bases and J 4 bases; bases outside gene matches: 13. CDR3 size: 16 residues. The germline V gene encodes CDR1 PRHDT and CDR2 FYEKMQ (reference sequence).

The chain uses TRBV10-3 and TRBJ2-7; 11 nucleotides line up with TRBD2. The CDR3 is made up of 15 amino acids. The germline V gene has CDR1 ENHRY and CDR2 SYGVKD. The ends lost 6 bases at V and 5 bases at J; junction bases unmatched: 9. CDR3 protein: CAIRTTSGSENEQYF. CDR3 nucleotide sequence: TGTGCCATCAGAACCACTAGCGGGAGTGAAAACGAGCAGTACTTC.

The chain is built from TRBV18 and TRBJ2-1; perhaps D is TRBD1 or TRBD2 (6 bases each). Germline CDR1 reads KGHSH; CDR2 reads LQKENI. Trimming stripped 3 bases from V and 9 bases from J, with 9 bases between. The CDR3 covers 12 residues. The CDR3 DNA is TGTGCCAGCTCACCTCCGGGGGCTGAGCAGTTCTTC. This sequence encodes CASSPPGAEQFF.

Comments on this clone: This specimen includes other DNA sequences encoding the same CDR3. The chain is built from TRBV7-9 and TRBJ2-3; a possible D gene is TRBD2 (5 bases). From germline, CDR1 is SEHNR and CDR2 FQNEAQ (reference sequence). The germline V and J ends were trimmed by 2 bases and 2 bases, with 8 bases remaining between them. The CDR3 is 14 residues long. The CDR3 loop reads CASSLREFTDTQYF. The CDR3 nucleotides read TGTGCCAGCAGCTTAAGGGAGTTCACAGATACGCAGTATTTT.

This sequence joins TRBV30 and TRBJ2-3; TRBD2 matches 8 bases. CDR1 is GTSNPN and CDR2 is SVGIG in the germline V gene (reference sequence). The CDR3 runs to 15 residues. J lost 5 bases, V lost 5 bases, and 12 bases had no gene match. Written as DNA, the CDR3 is TGTGCCTGGGGCGGGACTAGTACTCACCAAGATACGCAGTATTTT. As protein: CAWGGTSTHQDTQYF.

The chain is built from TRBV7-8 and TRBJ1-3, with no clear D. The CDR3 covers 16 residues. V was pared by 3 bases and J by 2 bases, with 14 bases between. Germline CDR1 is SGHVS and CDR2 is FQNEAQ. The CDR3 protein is CASSLTGGNTGNTIYF. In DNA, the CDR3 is TGTGCCAGCAGCTTGACGGGCGGGAACACTGGAAACACCATATATTTT. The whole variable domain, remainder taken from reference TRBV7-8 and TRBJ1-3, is GAGVSQSPRYKVAKRGQDVALRCDPISGHVSLFWYQQALGQGPEFLTYFQNEAQLDKSGLPSDRFFAERPEGSVSTLKIQRTQQEDSAVYLCASSLTGGNTGNTIYFGEGSWLTVV.

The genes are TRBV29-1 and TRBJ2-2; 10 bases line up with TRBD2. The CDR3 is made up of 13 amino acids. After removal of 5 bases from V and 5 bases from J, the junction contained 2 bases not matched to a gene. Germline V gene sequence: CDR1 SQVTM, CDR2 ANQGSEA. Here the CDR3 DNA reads TGCAGCGTTAGCGGGAGGGTAACCGGGGAGCTGTTTTTT. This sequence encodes CSVSGRVTGELFF.

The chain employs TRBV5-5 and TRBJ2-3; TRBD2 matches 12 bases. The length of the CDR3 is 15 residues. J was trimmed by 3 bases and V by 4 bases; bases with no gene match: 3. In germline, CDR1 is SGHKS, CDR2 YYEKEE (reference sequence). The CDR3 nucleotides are TGTGCCAGCAGCCACGGGACTAGCGGGACAGATACGCAGTATTTT. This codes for CASSHGTSGTDTQYF.

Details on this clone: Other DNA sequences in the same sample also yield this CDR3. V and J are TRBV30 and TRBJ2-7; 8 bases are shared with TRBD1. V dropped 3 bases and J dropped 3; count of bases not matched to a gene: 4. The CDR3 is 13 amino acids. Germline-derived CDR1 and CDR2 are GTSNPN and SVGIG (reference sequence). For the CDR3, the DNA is TGTGCCTGGAGGCCCGGACAGGGCTACGAGCAGTACTTC. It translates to CAWRPGQGYEQYF.